This section outlines one TCR beta chain sequence together with its context. Its antigen is not identified. The investigators reverse transcribed all of the isolated RNA, so they sequenced expressed TCRB transcripts. The average output of naive, central memory and regulatory T cell samples was about 3.57 million reads. The assay was immunoSEQ multiplex PCR, and TCRdb's table has in-frame clones only and misses some. This sample has 250,000 to 300,000 clones; roughly a quarter occur once, and the top ten carry roughly 0.013%. These data belong to a study of beta chain features in type 1 diabetes. Findings and caveats of the study: Moderately but significantly shorter TCRB CDR3s were found in Type 1 diabetes patients in all four CD4+ subsets. Equally in patients and controls, shorter templates might have been favored by PCR.

Using CD45RO/CCR7/CD25/CD127/CD95/CD27, CD4+ naive, central memory, regulatory and stem cell-like memory cells were sorted. Purity (above 95%) was reached by all sorted populations. This clonotype was sampled from a young woman with type 1 diabetes. Sample: naive CD4+ T cells from blood.

The CDR3 DNA is TGTGCCAGCTCGGACGTCGCGGGAGGGTGGTTCTTC. It is translated as CASSDVAGGWFF. The chain recombines TRBV18 with TRBJ2-1; 9 bases fit TRBD2. V was clipped by 6 bases and J by 15 bases; unmatched bases: 9. The germline V gene has CDR1 KGHSH and CDR2 LQKENI. The CDR3 is 12 amino acids. Full variable domain (outside the CDR3, taken from reference TRBV18 and TRBJ2-1): NAGVMQNPRHLVRRRGQEARLRCSPMKGHSHVYWYRQLPEEGLKFMVYLQKENIIDESGMPKERFSAEFPKEGPSILRIQQVVRGDSAAYFCASSDVAGGWFFGPGTRLTVL.